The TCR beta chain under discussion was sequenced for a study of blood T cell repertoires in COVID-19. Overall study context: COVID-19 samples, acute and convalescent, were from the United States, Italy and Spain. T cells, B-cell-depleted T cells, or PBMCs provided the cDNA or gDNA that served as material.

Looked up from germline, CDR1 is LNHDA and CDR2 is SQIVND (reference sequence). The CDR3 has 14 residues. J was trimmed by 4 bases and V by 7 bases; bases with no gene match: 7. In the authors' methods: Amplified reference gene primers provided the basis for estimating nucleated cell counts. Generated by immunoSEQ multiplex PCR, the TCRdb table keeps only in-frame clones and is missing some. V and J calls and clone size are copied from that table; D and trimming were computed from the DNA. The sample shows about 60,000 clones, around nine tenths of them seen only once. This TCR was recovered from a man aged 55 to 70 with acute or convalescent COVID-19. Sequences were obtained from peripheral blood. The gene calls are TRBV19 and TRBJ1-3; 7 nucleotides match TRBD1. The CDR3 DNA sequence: TGTGCCAGTACTCTACAGGGGAACGGAAACACCATATATTTT. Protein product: CASTLQGNGNTIYF.